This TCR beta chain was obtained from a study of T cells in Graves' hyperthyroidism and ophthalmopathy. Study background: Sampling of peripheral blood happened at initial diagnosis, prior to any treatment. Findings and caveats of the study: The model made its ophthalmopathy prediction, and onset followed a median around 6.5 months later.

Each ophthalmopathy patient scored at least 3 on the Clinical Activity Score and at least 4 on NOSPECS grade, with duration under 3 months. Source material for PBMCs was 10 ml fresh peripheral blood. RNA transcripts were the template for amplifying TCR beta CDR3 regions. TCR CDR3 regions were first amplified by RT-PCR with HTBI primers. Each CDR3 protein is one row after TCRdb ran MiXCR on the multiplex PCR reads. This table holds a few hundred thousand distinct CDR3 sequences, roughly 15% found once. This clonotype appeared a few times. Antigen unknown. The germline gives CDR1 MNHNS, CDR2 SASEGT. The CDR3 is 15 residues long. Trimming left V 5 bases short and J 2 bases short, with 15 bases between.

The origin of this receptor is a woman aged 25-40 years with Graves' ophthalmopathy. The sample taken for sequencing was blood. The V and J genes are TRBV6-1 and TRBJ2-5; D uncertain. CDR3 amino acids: CASSLRGRYQETQYF. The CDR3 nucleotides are TGTGCCAGCAGTTTGAGAGGACGGTATCAAGAGACCCAGTACTTC.